The clone carrying this TCR beta chain was counted between two and nine times. The antigen remains undetermined. The CDR3 runs to 18 residues. Losses at the gene ends were 0 bases for V and 3 bases for J; bases not matched to a gene: 13. Germline V lookup: CDR1 LNHNV, CDR2 YYDKDF (reference sequence). This entry belongs to a study of identical twins. TCRdb re-derived calls from the 5' RACE reads in MiXCR, one entry per CDR3 protein. The sample shows about 490,000 distinct CDR3 sequences, 15% of them seen only once. Overall study findings and caveats: Memory repertoires showed no such pattern, whereas abundant cord blood beta clonotypes carried fewer insertions.

The same sample was also used in a study of yellow fever vaccine responses in identical twins.

Sequenced material: CD4+ T cells sorted from blood. The clonotype was recovered from a young woman in good health. V gene TRBV15 combines with J gene TRBJ2-7, with 8 bases identical to TRBD1. CDR3 amino acids: CATSRETQAGQGRYEQYF. In nucleotides, the CDR3 is TGTGCCACCAGCAGAGAGACCCAAGCAGGACAGGGTCGCTACGAGCAGTACTTC. Variable domain in full (rest from reference TRBV15 and TRBJ2-7): DAMVIQNPRYQVTQFGKPVTLSCSQTLNHNVMYWYQQKSSQAPKLLFHYYDKDFNNEADTPDNFQSRRPNTSFCFLDIRSPGLGDTAMYLCATSRETQAGQGRYEQYFGPGTRLTVT.